The 21 T cell receptor beta chains listed next were all sequenced from one sample in a study of response to subunit inactivated influenza vaccine. TCRdb fed the RT-PCR reads into MiXCR, producing one record per CDR3 protein. The table lists about 830,000 distinct CDR3 sequences, around 18% of them singletons. The specimen was PBMCs from blood, collected 5 days after vaccination. The source of these receptors is a man in his fifties or sixties who received an inactivated influenza vaccine.

This rearrangement joins TRBV7-2 to TRBJ1-4, with TRBD1 identical over 8 bases. The CDR3 contains 15 residues. From germline, CDR1 is SGHTA and CDR2 FQGNSA. J gave up 8 bases and V 3 bases, and 8 bases lay outside the gene matches. The CDR3 sequence: CASSLMTGDSEKLFF. CDR3 bases: TGTGCCAGCAGCTTGATGACAGGGGATTCGGAAAAACTGTTTTTT.

This clonotype occurred many times. The chain uses TRBV6-1 and TRBJ1-6; D might be TRBD1 (5 bases). This CDR3 spans 14 amino acids. Germline CDR1 and CDR2: MNHNS and SASEGT. V lost 7 bases to trimming and J lost 8 bases, with 15 bases between them. The CDR3 DNA reads as TGTGCCAGCACTGCGGCAGGGAGGGATTCACCCCTCCACTTT. Translating gives CASTAAGRDSPLHF.

The CDR3 coding sequence is TGTGCCAGCAGCTTAGCGGGAGCCCCCTACGAGCAGTACTTC. Protein product: CASSLAGAPYEQYF. The chain is built from TRBV5-6 and TRBJ2-7, with 8 bases aligning to TRBD2. Trimming took 2 bases from V and 2 from J; bases not matched to a gene: 3. Germline V gene sequence: CDR1 SGHDT, CDR2 YYEEEE. This CDR3 is 14 amino acids long. Full variable domain (rest looked up from reference TRBV5-6 and TRBJ2-7): DAGVTQSPTHLIKTRGQQVTLRCSPKSGHDTVSWYQQALGQGPQFIFQYYEEEERQRGNFPDRFSGHQFPNYSSELNVNALLLGDSALYLCASSLAGAPYEQYFGPGTRLTVT.

The chain couples TRBV7-2 to TRBJ2-2; 9 positions match TRBD1. The CDR3 is 16 residues long. Germline assignment: CDR1 SGHTA and CDR2 FQGNSA. V was clipped by 5 bases and J by 2 bases; unmatched bases: 6. CDR3 nucleotides: TGTGCCAGCAGCCAACAGGGGGCTATTAACACCGGGGAGCTGTTTTTT. Its translation is CASSQQGAINTGELFF.

The V and J genes are TRBV12-3 or TRBV12-4 and TRBJ2-7, with D hard to call. Trimming stripped 5 bases from V and 6 bases from J, with 20 bases between. This CDR3 has 15 amino acids. The CDR3 loop is CASSRTWTLTSEQYF. CDR3 coding DNA: TGTGCCAGCAGTAGGACCTGGACCTTGACATCCGAGCAGTACTTC.

This clonotype occurred once. The chain carries TRBV30 and TRBJ1-5, with TRBD1 matching over 11 bases. V lost 1 base to trimming and J lost 3 bases; unmatched junction nucleotides: 8. Germline values: CDR1 GTSNPN, CDR2 SVGIG (reference sequence). The length of the CDR3 is 17 residues. CDR3 sequence (DNA): TGTGCCTGGAGTGCGCTCCGGGGACAGGGGGACAATCAGCCCCAGCATTTT. It encodes CAWSALRGQGDNQPQHF.

This clonotype appeared many times. The gene calls are TRBV10-3 and TRBJ2-7; D call uncertain. V lost 8 bases and J lost 0, with 14 bases in between. The CDR3 has 14 amino acids. The germline CDR1 and CDR2 sequences are ENHRY and SYGVKD. CDR3 in amino acids: CAIFNPGHSYEQYF. CDR3 sequence (DNA): TGTGCCATCTTCAATCCAGGCCACTCCTACGAGCAGTACTTC.

The CDR3 DNA is TGTGCCAGCAGCTTTGGACTAGCGGCAGATACGCAGTATTTT. Its protein is CASSFGLAADTQYF. The V call is TRBV7-2, the J call TRBJ2-3; TRBD2 aligns across 10 bases. V shed 3 bases, J shed 4 bases, and the junction held 1 base outside the gene matches. CDR3 length: 14 residues. The germline V gene encodes CDR1 SGHTA and CDR2 FQGNSA.

The chain is built from TRBV15 and TRBJ1-5; D gene ambiguous. Trimming left V 0 bases short and J 7 bases short, with 7 bases between. CDR3 length: 13 residues. Germline V gives CDR1 LNHNV, CDR2 YYDKDF (reference sequence). DNA of the CDR3: TGTGCCACCAGCAGAGATGTACGGCAGCCCCAGCATTTT. It is translated as CATSRDVRQPQHF.

The rearrangement joins TRBV12-3 or TRBV12-4 to TRBJ2-7, with 7 bases identical to TRBD2. V trimming: 6 bases; J trimming: 0 bases; junction bases outside the gene matches: 8. The CDR3 is 15 amino acids. The DNA of the CDR3 is TGTGCCAGCAGCAGTAGAGCGGGGTTCTCCTACGAGCAGTACTTC. This encodes CASSSRAGFSYEQYF.

The chain is built from TRBV15 and TRBJ2-3, with 10 bases matching TRBD1. CDR1 and CDR2 (germline): LNHNV, YYDKDF (reference sequence). The CDR3 contains 14 residues. Germline trimming cut 1 base from V and 15 bases from J; bases unmatched to any gene: 10. The chain's CDR3 is CATSRAPTDRGKYF. DNA for the CDR3: TGTGCCACCAGCAGAGCCCCTACGGACAGGGGGAAATATTTT.

J is TRBJ2-3 and V is TRBV2; perhaps TRBD2 as D (6 bases). This CDR3 has 15 residues. V was shortened by 6 bases and J by 5 bases, with 18 bases between the two germline ends. Per germline, CDR1 SNHLY and CDR2 FYNNEI. CDR3: CASRATGSPGDTQYF. CDR3 sequence (DNA): TGTGCCAGCAGGGCCACCGGGAGCCCGGGAGATACGCAGTATTTT.

V is TRBV6-1 and J is TRBJ2-2, with D perhaps matching TRBD1 or TRBD2 (5 bases each). This CDR3 is built from 16 residues. Germline loops: CDR1 MNHNS, CDR2 SASEGT. V gave up 6 bases and J gave up 7 bases, with 21 bases separating them. The CDR3 is CASRGVGTTRDGELFF. CDR3 nucleotides: TGTGCCAGCAGGGGTGTAGGGACGACCAGGGACGGGGAGCTGTTTTTT.

This clonotype was detected only a few times. The chain couples TRBV5-1 to TRBJ2-5; weak D call: TRBD1 (5 bases). This CDR3 region has 15 residues. CDR1 and CDR2 (germline): SGHRS, YFSETQ. The V end lost 0 bases, the J end lost 2 bases, and 11 bases lay between the germline ends. The DNA for the CDR3 is TGCGCCAGCAGCTTGGGGGCAGACAGTCAAGAGACCCAGTACTTC. Its translation: CASSLGADSQETQYF.

This clonotype was counted only a few times. This chain links TRBV9 with TRBJ2-7, with a tentative D call TRBD1 (6 bases). The V and J ends lost 3 bases and 6 bases respectively, with 16 bases between them. The CDR3 length is 14 residues. Looked up from germline, CDR1 is SGDLS and CDR2 is YYNGEE. CDR3 DNA sequence: TGTGCCAGCAGCGCCCAGGGGCCCCTGGGCGAGCAGTACTTC. It yields the protein CASSAQGPLGEQYF.

The rearrangement joins TRBV7-9 to TRBJ2-3; 9 bases line up with TRBD2. The CDR3 sequence is 16 residues long. Germline CDR1 reads SEHNR; CDR2 reads FQNEAQ (reference sequence). V lost 5 bases, J lost 2 bases, and 8 bases stayed unmatched. DNA for the CDR3: TGTGCCAGCAGCCAATCTAGCGGGGAGTCCACAGATACGCAGTATTTT. Its protein is CASSQSSGESTDTQYF.

This chain uses TRBV29-1 with TRBJ2-1, with D maybe TRBD2 (7 bases). From germline, CDR1 is SQVTM and CDR2 ANQGSEA. This CDR3 comprises 18 residues. Trimming removed 1 base at V and 0 bases at J, with 19 bases between. In nucleotides, the CDR3 is TGCAGCGTTGAAGGGGGGGCTAGCGGCCCTAGCTCCTACAATGAGCAGTTCTTC. The encoded protein is CSVEGGASGPSSYNEQFF.

This clonotype was seen at least ten times. This chain joins TRBV6-5 and TRBJ1-2, with no clear D. CDR3 size: 11 residues. Germline lookup yields CDR1 MNHEY and CDR2 SVGAGI. Deletions cut 2 bases from V and 7 bases from J, with 5 bases between. CDR3 loop: CASSYRGGYTF. The CDR3 nucleotides are TGTGCCAGCAGTTACCGAGGTGGCTACACCTTC.

This clonotype was seen at least ten times. J is TRBJ1-4 and V is TRBV27; D might be TRBD1 (5 bases). CDR3 length: 13 amino acids. V lost 5 bases and J lost 8, with 12 bases in between. The germline CDR1 and CDR2 sequences are MNHEY and SMNVEV (reference sequence). The CDR3 coding sequence is TGTGCCAGCAGTGGGCCCCGGGGGGAAAAACTGTTTTTT. It yields the protein CASSGPRGEKLFF.

This clonotype turned up a few times. The chain joins TRBV10-3 to TRBJ2-7, with TRBD2 matching over 8 bases. Germline V lookup: CDR1 ENHRY, CDR2 SYGVKD. CDR3 length: 13 amino acids. Trimming at V came to 6 bases and at J to 1 base, leaving 2 bases not matched to a gene. In DNA, the CDR3 is TGTGCCATCAGGGGGACTAGATCCTACGAGCAGTACTTC. Encoded protein: CAIRGTRSYEQYF.

The chain is built from TRBV20-1 and TRBJ1-1; 11 nucleotides match TRBD1. Germline trimming cut 3 bases from V and 0 bases from J; bases unmatched to any gene: 3. Germline CDR1 DFQATT, CDR2 SNEGSKA (reference sequence). The CDR3 totals 15 residues. The CDR3 nucleotides are TGCAGTGCTAGGAGGACAGGGGGCATGAACACTGAAGCTTTCTTT. Translated, it gives CSARRTGGMNTEAFF.